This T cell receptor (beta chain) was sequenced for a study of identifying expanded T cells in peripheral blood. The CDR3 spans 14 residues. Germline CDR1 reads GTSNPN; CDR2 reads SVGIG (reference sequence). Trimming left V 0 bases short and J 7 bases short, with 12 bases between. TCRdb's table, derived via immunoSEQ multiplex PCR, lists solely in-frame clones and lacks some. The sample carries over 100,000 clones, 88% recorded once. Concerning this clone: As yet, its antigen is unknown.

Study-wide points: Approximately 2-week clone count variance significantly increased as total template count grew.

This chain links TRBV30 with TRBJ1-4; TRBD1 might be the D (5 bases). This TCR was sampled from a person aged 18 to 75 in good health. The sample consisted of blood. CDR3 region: CAWSVGGFGEKLFF. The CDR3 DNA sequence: TGTGCCTGGAGTGTTGGGGGTTTTGGTGAAAAACTGTTTTTT.